This T cell receptor (beta chain) is from a study of identical twins. General study results and limits: When twins shared out-of-frame alpha sequences, those sequences had excess low generation probability. Not following the same donors, the study drew its conclusions from cross-sectional statistical analysis. The models systematically underestimated how much out-of-frame TCR alpha was shared in monozygotic twins.

Each CDR3 protein gets one entry after TCRdb re-called the 5' RACE reads with MiXCR. The sample lists under 250,000 distinct CDR3 sequences; approximately 9% were seen once. This clonotype was picked up many times. The target antigen is unknown. CDR1 and CDR2 from the germline V gene are MNHEY and SMNVEV (reference sequence). V shed 8 bases, J shed 9 bases, and the junction held 8 bases outside the gene matches. This CDR3 comprises 12 residues. This sequence was found in a woman aged 18-29 years in good health. This sequence joins TRBV27 and TRBJ2-5, with 8 bases fitting TRBD1. The sequencing sample was made of memory (CD45RO+) T cells sorted from blood. The CDR3 sequence: CASQGAGRSQYF. The CDR3 DNA sequence: TGTGCCAGCCAGGGGGCTGGTAGGTCCCAGTACTTC.